This T cell receptor (beta chain) stems from a study of cytomegalovirus exposure and HLA in healthy donors. Study-wide points: Several V segments, TRBV6-2 and TRBV6-3 among them, could not be told apart and were dropped. Altogether, some 170 TCR beta chains were recorded as cytomegalovirus-associated. One variant, a missense change in DCLRE1C, was linked in a later analysis to TCR beta V- and J-gene trimming.

This clone came up a few times. The antigen remains unidentified. At one of its ends the junction is not consistent with the germline gene, which may arise from a read error. 60 Vbeta and 13 Jbeta primers were used in PCR. Clones were sequenced by immunoSEQ multiplex PCR, and TCRdb holds only the in-frame ones, with some missing. The data hold under 200,000 clones, with around 82% observed a single time. The CDR3 consists of 14 residues. Per germline, CDR1 SEHNR and CDR2 FQNEAQ (reference sequence). Donors were ostensibly healthy at sampling, although undocumented immune exposures were probable. Specimen: PBMCs. This sequence was found in a male donor in good health and CMV-seronegative. The chain carries TRBV7-9 and TRBJ2-1; 8 positions agree with TRBD2. CDR3 DNA: TGTTCCAGCAGCACCTCGACTAGCGCCAATGAGCAGTTCTTC. This sequence encodes CSSSTSTSANEQFF.